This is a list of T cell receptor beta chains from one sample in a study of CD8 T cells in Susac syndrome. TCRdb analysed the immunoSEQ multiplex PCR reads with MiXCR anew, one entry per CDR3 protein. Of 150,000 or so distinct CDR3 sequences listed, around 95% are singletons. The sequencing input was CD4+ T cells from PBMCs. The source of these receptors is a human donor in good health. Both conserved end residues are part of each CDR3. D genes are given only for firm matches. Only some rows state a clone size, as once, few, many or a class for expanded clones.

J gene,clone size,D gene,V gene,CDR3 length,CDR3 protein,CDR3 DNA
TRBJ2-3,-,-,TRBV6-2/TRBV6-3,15,CASSWYADSMRTQYF,TGTGCCAGCAGTTGGTATGCTGATAGCATGCGAACGCAGTATTTT
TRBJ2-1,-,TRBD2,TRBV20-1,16,CSARDPGLAGGNEQFF,TGCAGTGCTAGAGACCCGGGACTAGCGGGAGGAAATGAGCAGTTCTTC
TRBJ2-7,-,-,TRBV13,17,CASSNLSWGGPSYEQYF,TGTGCCAGCAGCAACTTATCGTGGGGGGGGCCCTCCTACGAGCAGTACTTC
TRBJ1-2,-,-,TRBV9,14,CASSVDIGRYGYTF,TGTGCCAGCAGCGTAGATATAGGGCGGTATGGCTACACCTTC
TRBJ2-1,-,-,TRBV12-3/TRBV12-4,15,CASSLGSSWYNEQFF,TGTGCCAGCAGTTTAGGAAGTTCTTGGTACAATGAGCAGTTCTTC
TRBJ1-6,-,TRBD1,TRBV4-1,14,CASTDPGQGAPLHF,TGCGCCAGCACCGATCCGGGACAGGGGGCACCCCTCCACTTT
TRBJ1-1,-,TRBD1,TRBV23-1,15,CASSHWTGLGPEAFF,TGCGCCAGCAGTCACTGGACAGGGTTGGGCCCTGAAGCTTTCTTT
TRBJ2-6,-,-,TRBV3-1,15,CASSPSGVGANVLTF,TGTGCCAGCAGCCCATCGGGGGTTGGGGCCAACGTCCTGACTTTC
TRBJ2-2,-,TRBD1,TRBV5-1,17,CASRSRTGGSNTGELFF,TGCGCCAGCAGGTCGAGGACAGGGGGTTCGAACACCGGGGAGCTGTTTTTT
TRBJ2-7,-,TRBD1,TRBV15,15,CATSRDHRGSYEQYF,TGTGCCACCAGCAGAGACCACAGGGGGTCCTACGAGCAGTACTTC
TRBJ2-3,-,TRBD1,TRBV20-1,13,CSARQGALDTQYF,TGCAGTGCTAGACAGGGGGCGTTGGATACGCAGTATTTT
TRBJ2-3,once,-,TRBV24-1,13,CATQGWATDTQYF,TGTGCCACCCAGGGATGGGCCACAGATACGCAGTATTTT
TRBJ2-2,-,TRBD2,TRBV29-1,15,CSVGGLAGDTGELFF,TGCAGCGTTGGGGGACTAGCGGGGGACACCGGGGAGCTGTTTTTT
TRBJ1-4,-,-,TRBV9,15,CASSVNAALGEKLFF,TGTGCCAGCAGCGTAAATGCGGCCCTCGGTGAAAAACTGTTTTTT
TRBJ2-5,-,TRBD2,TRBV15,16,CATSRIGGASQETQYF,TGTGCCACCAGCAGAATCGGGGGGGCGAGCCAAGAGACCCAGTACTTC
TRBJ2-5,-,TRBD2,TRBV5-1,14,CASSSSGAQETQYF,TGCGCCAGCAGCTCTAGCGGGGCACAAGAGACCCAGTACTTC
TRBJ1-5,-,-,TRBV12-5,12,CASARGDQPQHF,TGTGCTAGTGCCCGCGGTGATCAGCCCCAGCATTTT
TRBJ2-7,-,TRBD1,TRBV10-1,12,CASSGDSDEQYF,TGCGCCAGCAGCGGGGACAGCGACGAGCAGTACTTC
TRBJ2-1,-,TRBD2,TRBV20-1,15,CSARDRPGGYNEQFF,TGCAGTGCTAGAGATCGACCGGGGGGATACAATGAGCAGTTCTTC
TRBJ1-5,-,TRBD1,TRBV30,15,CAWSPQTGGQGPQHF,TGTGCCTGGAGTCCGCAGACAGGGGGCCAGGGGCCCCAGCATTTT
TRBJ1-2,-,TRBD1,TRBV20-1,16,CSARAGGIPLDYGYTF,TGCAGTGCTAGAGCAGGGGGCATACCCCTGGACTATGGCTACACCTTC
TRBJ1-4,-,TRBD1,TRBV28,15,CASSSVRDSNEKLFF,TGTGCCAGCAGTTCCGTCCGGGACAGTAATGAAAAACTGTTTTTT
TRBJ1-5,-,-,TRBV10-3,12,CAISESVQPQHF,TGTGCCATCAGTGAGTCGGTCCAGCCCCAGCATTTT
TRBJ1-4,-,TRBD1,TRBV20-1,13,CSAGGQGGGKLFF,TGCAGTGCAGGGGGCCAGGGAGGAGGAAAACTGTTTTTT
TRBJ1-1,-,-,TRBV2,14,CASTTREGNTEAFF,TGTGCCAGCACCACAAGGGAGGGGAACACTGAAGCTTTCTTT
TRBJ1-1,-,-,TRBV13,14,CASSLWGGITEAFF,TGTGCCAGCAGCTTATGGGGGGGAATCACTGAAGCTTTCTTT
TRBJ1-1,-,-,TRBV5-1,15,CASRLMPGLNTEAFF,TGCGCCAGCAGGCTGATGCCGGGGCTGAACACTGAAGCTTTCTTT
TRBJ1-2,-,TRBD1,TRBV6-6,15,CASSYPPGTEDGYTF,TGTGCCAGCAGTTACCCACCCGGGACAGAAGATGGCTACACCTTC
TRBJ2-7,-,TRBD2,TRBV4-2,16,CASSPQVGLARNEQYF,TGTGCCAGCAGCCCCCAGGTGGGACTAGCGAGGAACGAGCAGTACTTC
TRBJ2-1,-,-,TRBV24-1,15,CATSDSRDIRGEQFF,TGTGCCACCAGTGATTCCAGGGACATAAGGGGTGAGCAGTTCTTC
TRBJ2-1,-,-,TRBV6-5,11,CASSYRYEQFF,TGTGCCAGCAGTTATCGGTATGAGCAGTTCTTC
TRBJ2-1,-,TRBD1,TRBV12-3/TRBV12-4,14,CASSFGTGNNEQFF,TGTGCCAGCAGTTTTGGGACAGGGAACAATGAGCAGTTCTTC
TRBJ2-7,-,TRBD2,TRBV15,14,CATSREAGFYEQYF,TGTGCCACCAGCAGAGAAGCGGGGTTCTACGAGCAGTACTTC
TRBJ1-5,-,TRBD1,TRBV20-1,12,CSAQGVDQPQHF,TGCAGTGCCCAGGGGGTCGATCAGCCCCAGCATTTT
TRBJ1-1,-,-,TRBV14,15,CASSLQRLGYTEAFF,TGTGCCAGCAGCCTACAGCGCTTAGGGTACACTGAAGCTTTCTTT
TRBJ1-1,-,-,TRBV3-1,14,CASSQGDRVTEAFF,TGTGCCAGCAGCCAAGGGGATCGAGTGACTGAAGCTTTCTTT
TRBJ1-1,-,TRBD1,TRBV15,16,CATSRGQGLGNTEAFF,TGTGCCACCAGCAGAGGACAGGGCTTGGGGAACACTGAAGCTTTCTTT
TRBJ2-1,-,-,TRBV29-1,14,CSVERGGGAVEQFF,TGCAGCGTTGAACGGGGTGGGGGGGCGGTTGAGCAGTTCTTC
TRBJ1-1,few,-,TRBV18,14,CASSPPGGYTEAFF,TGTGCCAGCTCACCTCCGGGGGGATACACTGAAGCTTTCTTT
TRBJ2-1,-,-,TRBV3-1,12,CASSLMANEQFF,TGTGCCAGCAGCCTAATGGCCAATGAGCAGTTCTTC
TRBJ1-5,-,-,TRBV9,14,CASSVEGGNQPQHF,TGTGCCAGCAGCGTAGAAGGGGGTAATCAGCCCCAGCATTTT
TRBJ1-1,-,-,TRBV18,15,CASSPRSGARTEAFF,TGTGCCAGCTCACCACGGAGTGGGGCTCGGACTGAAGCTTTCTTT
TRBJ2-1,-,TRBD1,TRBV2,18,CARGLRTGVRSSYNEQFF,TGTGCCAGGGGGCTTAGGACAGGGGTCCGAAGCTCCTACAATGAGCAGTTCTTC
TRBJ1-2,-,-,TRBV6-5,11,CASRRRGGYTF,TGTGCCAGCAGGCGGAGAGGCGGCTACACCTTC
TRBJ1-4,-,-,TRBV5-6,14,CASSFGLRDEKLFF,TGTGCCAGCAGCTTCGGGCTAAGGGACGAAAAACTGTTTTTT
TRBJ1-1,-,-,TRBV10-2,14,CASSPEVMNTEAFF,TGCGCCAGCAGCCCGGAGGTCATGAACACTGAAGCTTTCTTT
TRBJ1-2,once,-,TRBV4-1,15,CASSQVPTDNYGYTF,TGCGCCAGCAGCCAAGTCCCGACAGACAACTATGGCTACACCTTC
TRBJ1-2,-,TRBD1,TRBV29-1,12,CSAREGAVGYTF,TGCAGCGCCCGGGAGGGGGCAGTTGGCTACACCTTC
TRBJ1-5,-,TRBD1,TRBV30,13,CAWSAQGAQPQHF,TGTGCCTGGAGTGCCCAGGGGGCCCAGCCCCAGCATTTT
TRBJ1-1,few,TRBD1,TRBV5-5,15,CASSWGGTGSTEAFF,TGTGCCAGCAGCTGGGGTGGGACAGGAAGTACTGAAGCTTTCTTT
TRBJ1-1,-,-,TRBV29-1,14,CSVDGWVLGLGAFF,TGCAGCGTTGACGGGTGGGTGCTGGGTCTTGGGGCTTTCTTT
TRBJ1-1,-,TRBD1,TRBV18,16,CASSPFQGAGNTEAFF,TGTGCCAGCTCACCCTTCCAGGGGGCAGGGAACACTGAAGCTTTCTTT
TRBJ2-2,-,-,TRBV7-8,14,CASSPTANTGELFF,TGTGCCAGCAGCCCTACGGCGAACACCGGGGAGCTGTTTTTT
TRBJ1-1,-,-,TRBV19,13,CASSIVENTEAFF,TGTGCCAGTAGTATAGTAGAGAACACTGAAGCTTTCTTT
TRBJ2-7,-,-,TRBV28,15,CASSFLGEKSYEQYF,TGTGCCAGCAGTTTTTTGGGAGAAAAATCCTACGAGCAGTACTTC